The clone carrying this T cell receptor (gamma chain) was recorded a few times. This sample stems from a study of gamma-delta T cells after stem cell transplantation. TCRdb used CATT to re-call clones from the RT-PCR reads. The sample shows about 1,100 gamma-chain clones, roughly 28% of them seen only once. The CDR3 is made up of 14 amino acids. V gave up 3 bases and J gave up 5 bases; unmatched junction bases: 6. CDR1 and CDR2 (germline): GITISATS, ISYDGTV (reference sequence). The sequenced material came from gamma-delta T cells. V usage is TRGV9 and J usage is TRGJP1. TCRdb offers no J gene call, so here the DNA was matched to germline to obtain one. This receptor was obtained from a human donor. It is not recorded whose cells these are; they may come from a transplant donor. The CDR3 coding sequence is TGTGCCTTGTGGGAGCCGAAAACTGGTTGGTTCAAGATATTT. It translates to CALWEPKTGWFKIF.